This paragraph covers one T cell receptor beta chain sequence. The antigen is not known. The data were taken from a study of T cell responses to AZD1222 COVID-19 vaccine. Assay: immunoSEQ multiplex PCR; the TCRdb copy retains only in-frame clones and omits some. Among about 200,000 clones listed, roughly nine tenths were seen once. Study observations and caveats: As reported, nearly half of all spike-specific TCRs target variant regions that are unmutated.

This CDR3 is built from 14 residues. CDR1 and CDR2 (germline): ENHRY, SYGVKD. The V and J ends lost 1 base and 2 bases respectively, with 9 bases between them. The rearrangement uses TRBV10-3 and TRBJ2-7, with D maybe TRBD2 (5 bases). The TCR originated in an adult who received the AZD1222 COVID-19 vaccine. Sequencing used peripheral blood, obtained 28 days after the second AZD1222 dose. CDR3 region: CAISEFRDTYEQYF. Here the CDR3 DNA reads TGTGCCATCAGTGAGTTTCGGGATACCTACGAGCAGTACTTC.